The 32 T cell receptor beta chains presented below share a single source sample, sequenced in a study of T-cell reconstitution after alpha-beta-depleted transplantation in children. The authors prepared the TCRbeta library with unique molecular identifiers. Via MiXCR, TCRdb re-called the PCR reads, giving one row per CDR3 protein. Here the sample spans hundreds of thousands of distinct CDR3 sequences, just under 8.5% being singletons. Source: PBMCs, mostly from graft donor cells, taken 180 days after TCRalphabeta/CD19-depleted stem cell transplant. The receptor source for this set is a male patient between 10 and 17 years old who had a stem cell transplant for acute lymphoblastic leukemia, so the T cells may come from the graft donor.

This clonotype turned up a few times. The chain links TRBV2 to TRBJ2-3; 7 bases match TRBD1. The CDR3 runs to 15 residues. The J segment lost 2 bases and the V segment lost 9 bases, leaving 11 bases of the junction unmatched. Germline-derived CDR1 and CDR2 are SNHLY and FYNNEI. CDR3 residues: CARTMGDRITDTQYF. The CDR3 DNA follows: TGTGCCAGGACGATGGGGGACAGAATCACAGATACGCAGTATTTT.

This clonotype was counted at least ten times. The chain links TRBV15 to TRBJ2-1; the match to TRBD2 covers 11 bases. This CDR3 region has 14 residues. The junction had 4 bases not matched to a gene; V was cut back by 5 bases and J by 7 bases. CDR1 is LNHNV, CDR2 YYDKDF, per germline (reference sequence). CDR3 amino acids: CATSGRLAGNEQFF. The DNA for the CDR3 is TGTGCCACCAGCGGGCGACTAGCGGGAAATGAGCAGTTCTTC.

V usage is TRBV23-1 and J usage is TRBJ2-3; 16 bases are shared with TRBD2. TRBV23-1 is filed as an ORF, its function uncertain. The CDR3 covers 17 residues. V shed 4 bases and J 3 bases; nucleotides not matched to a gene: 4. The CDR3 DNA reads as TGCGCCAGCAGTCCCGGGACTAGCGGGGGGGCAACAGATACGCAGTATTTT. This encodes CASSPGTSGGATDTQYF.

The table lists this clonotype with many counts. The chain has TRBV18 and TRBJ1-5, with no clear D. The length of the CDR3 is 13 residues. V was clipped by 0 bases and J by 5 bases, with 5 bases between them. Germline lookup yields CDR1 KGHSH and CDR2 LQKENI. CDR3 nucleotides: TGTGCCAGCTCACCACCCGAGGATCAGCCCCAGCATTTT. Its translation: CASSPPEDQPQHF.

This clonotype has at least ten counts. V and J are TRBV7-9 and TRBJ2-7; D not certain. The CDR3 has 15 residues. V was shortened by 5 bases and J by 1 base, with 15 bases between the two germline ends. Germline CDR1 reads SEHNR; CDR2 reads FQNEAQ (reference sequence). CDR3 region: CASSPSPALSYEQYF. DNA of the CDR3: TGTGCCAGCAGCCCGAGCCCGGCCTTATCCTACGAGCAGTACTTC.

In its sample, this clonotype was seen many times. The rearrangement links TRBV6-4 to TRBJ2-1; D not certain. Trimming stripped 6 bases from V and 0 bases from J, with 9 bases between. Germline CDR1 reads MRHNA; CDR2 reads SNTAGT. The CDR3 has 14 residues. The CDR3 sequence is CASSVASSYNEQFF. The CDR3 coding sequence is TGTGCCAGCAGCGTAGCTAGCTCCTACAATGAGCAGTTCTTC.

This clonotype appeared a few times. The rearrangement links TRBV7-2 to TRBJ2-7; 16 positions agree with TRBD2. CDR3 size: 16 residues. Germline values: CDR1 SGHTA, CDR2 FQGNSA. Germline trimming cut 5 bases from V and 6 bases from J; bases unmatched to any gene: 7. CDR3 region: CASSPGLAGGVFEQYF. The CDR3 region has the DNA TGTGCCAGCAGCCCGGGACTAGCGGGGGGGGTCTTCGAGCAGTACTTC.

This clonotype was observed a handful of times. The rearrangement joins TRBV3-1 to TRBJ2-4, with unresolved D. This CDR3 has 16 residues. Looked up from germline, CDR1 is LGHDT and CDR2 is YNNKEL (reference sequence). Trimming pared 5 bases from V and 0 bases from J, leaving 14 bases between. CDR3 sequence: CASSAVAPLAKNIQYF. For the CDR3, the DNA is TGTGCCAGCAGCGCAGTGGCACCCTTAGCCAAAAACATTCAGTACTTC.

This clonotype was observed many times. V gene TRBV9 combines with J gene TRBJ2-3; D uncertain. Germline V gene data show CDR1 as SGDLS and CDR2 as YYNGEE. V was pared by 0 bases and J by 4 bases, with 12 bases between. The CDR3 contains 15 residues. Here the CDR3 reads CASSVGSTTADTQYF. The CDR3 nucleotides read TGTGCCAGCAGCGTAGGGAGTACCACGGCAGATACGCAGTATTTT.

This clonotype was observed at least ten times. The chain is built from TRBV28 and TRBJ1-5; D is uncertain. Germline loops: CDR1 MDHEN, CDR2 SYDVKM. Trimming shortened V by 3 bases and J by 6 bases, and 9 bases separated the two germline ends. CDR3 length equals 13 residues. In nucleotides, the CDR3 is TGTGCCAGCAGTTTCCGGGCTGGTCAGCCCCAGCATTTT. This translates into CASSFRAGQPQHF.

The chain recombines TRBV5-1 with TRBJ2-7; TRBD2 might be the D (6 bases). Germline CDR1 reads SGHRS; CDR2 reads YFSETQ. The CDR3 covers 14 residues. V lost 0 bases, J lost 6 bases, and 13 bases lay in between. CDR3 loop: CASSLEGSGGEQYF. The CDR3 nucleotides read TGCGCCAGCAGCTTGGAGGGGTCCGGGGGCGAGCAGTACTTC.

The V gene is TRBV7-2, the J gene TRBJ1-2; 10 bases line up with TRBD1. The CDR3 has 17 residues. V lost 1 base and J lost 1; bases outside the gene matches: 6. The germline V gene encodes CDR1 SGHTA and CDR2 FQGNSA. CDR3 DNA: TGTGCCAGCAGCTTAGTGGGACAGGGGCGATTTAACTATGGCTACACCTTC. This encodes CASSLVGQGRFNYGYTF.

This clonotype was seen a single time. The chain carries TRBV27 and TRBJ1-6; possible D gene TRBD1, 6 bases. The germline gives CDR1 MNHEY, CDR2 SMNVEV (reference sequence). The CDR3 is 15 residues long. The V end lost 4 bases, the J end lost 10 bases, and 17 bases lay between the germline ends. The CDR3 DNA reads as TGTGCCAGCAGTTCCCTTCAGGGGTCTAGGTCACCCCTCCACTTT. Its protein is CASSSLQGSRSPLHF.

The table lists this clonotype with many counts. This sequence joins TRBV20-1 and TRBJ2-1, with unresolved D. Trimming cost V 2 bases and J 4 bases, with 12 bases left between them. The CDR3 length is 14 residues. CDR1 DFQATT and CDR2 SNEGSKA come from the germline V gene (reference sequence). CDR3 residues: CSARLTGHYNEQFF. CDR3 coding DNA: TGCAGTGCTAGACTCACGGGCCATTACAATGAGCAGTTCTTC.

In this sample, this clonotype turned up many times. V is TRBV6-1 and J is TRBJ1-2, with 12 bases aligning to TRBD1. The CDR3 is 15 amino acids. Germline CDR1 and CDR2: MNHNS and SASEGT. V trimming: 5 bases; J trimming: 8 bases; junction bases outside the gene matches: 9. The CDR3 nucleotides read TGTGCCAGCAGTACACCGGGACAGGGGGCGGGAGGCTACACCTTC. Protein sequence: CASSTPGQGAGGYTF.

This clonotype was seen at least ten times. The chain couples TRBV20-1 to TRBJ1-2; D gene uncertain. This CDR3 comprises 13 residues. Germline assignment: CDR1 DFQATT and CDR2 SNEGSKA (reference sequence). V was trimmed by 0 bases and J by 8 bases, leaving 13 bases between them. In DNA form, the CDR3 reads TGCAGTGCTAGAGATCGAGGATTTTCCGGCTACACCTTC. Protein: CSARDRGFSGYTF.

This clonotype was counted ten times or more. The V gene is TRBV28, the J gene TRBJ1-4; the D is unclear. The CDR3 spans 13 residues. V lost 2 bases and J lost 5, with 6 bases in between. Germline V CDR1 and CDR2: MDHEN, SYDVKM. The CDR3 DNA sequence: TGTGCCAGCAGTTTAGGAGGGAATGAAAAACTGTTTTTT. It translates to CASSLGGNEKLFF.

This clonotype was seen many times. This sequence joins TRBV12-3 or TRBV12-4 and TRBJ1-1, with a weak D call TRBD1 (6 bases). This CDR3 contains 15 residues. Trimming took 7 bases from V and 4 from J, leaving 19 bases between them. CDR3 bases: TGTGCCAGCACTCAGTCTCTTTTCAGGGGCACTGAAGCTTTCTTT. Its translation is CASTQSLFRGTEAFF.

This clonotype was observed at least ten times. The rearrangement links TRBV19 to TRBJ2-7, with 7 bases aligning to TRBD1. Losses at the gene ends were 4 bases for V and 3 bases for J; bases not matched to a gene: 3. Per germline, CDR1 LNHDA and CDR2 SQIVND (reference sequence). The CDR3 length is 13 residues. CDR3 coding DNA: TGTGCCAGTAGTAGGGACAGCCTCTACGAGCAGTACTTC. Translated, it gives CASSRDSLYEQYF.

Ten or more counts support this clonotype. The V and J genes are TRBV10-3 and TRBJ2-4; the match to TRBD1 covers 7 bases. CDR3 length: 16 residues. The germline V gene has CDR1 ENHRY and CDR2 SYGVKD. Trimming removed 8 bases from V and 0 bases from J; junction bases left unmatched: 10. CDR3 DNA sequence: TGTGCCATCTCTGATGGACAGGTCTTAGCCAAAAACATTCAGTACTTC. This gives the protein CAISDGQVLAKNIQYF.

The chain links TRBV18 to TRBJ1-1; 7 bases fit TRBD1. CDR1 KGHSH and CDR2 LQKENI come from the germline V gene. The CDR3 contains 15 residues. Germline trimming cut 4 bases from V and 0 bases from J; bases unmatched to any gene: 5. In DNA, the CDR3 is TGTGCCAGCTCACTCCACAGGGGCATGAACACTGAAGCTTTCTTT. It codes for CASSLHRGMNTEAFF.

This clonotype occurred many times. The V call is TRBV7-3, the J call TRBJ1-1; D is unresolved. V lost 5 bases and J 1 base, leaving 8 bases between the germline ends. Germline loops: CDR1 SGHTA, CDR2 FQGTGA. The CDR3 spans 13 residues. CDR3 nucleotide sequence: TGTGCCAGCAGCCCCCTAGAGAACACTGAAGCTTTCTTT. Translated, it gives CASSPLENTEAFF. The variable domain in full, with the rest retrieved from reference TRBV7-3 and TRBJ1-1, is GAGVSQTPSNKVTEKGKYVELRCDPISGHTALYWYRQSLGQGPEFLIYFQGTGAADDSGLPNDRFFAVRPEGSVSTLKIQRTERGDSAVYLCASSPLENTEAFFGQGTRLTVV.

This clonotype was seen many times. J is TRBJ2-1 and V is TRBV25-1, with D possibly TRBD2 on 5 matching bases. V lost 4 bases, J lost 8 bases, and 12 bases lay in between. The length of the CDR3 is 13 residues. The V gene's germline CDR1 is MGHDK and CDR2 SYGVNS. DNA for the CDR3: TGTGCCAGCAGTGTGCATCCGGGGTATGAGCAGTTCTTC. Its protein is CASSVHPGYEQFF.

This clonotype has ten or more counts. The chain combines TRBV5-1 with TRBJ2-7; 8 bases are shared with TRBD2. Germline trimming cut 4 bases from V and 1 base from J; bases unmatched to any gene: 10. The germline gives CDR1 SGHRS, CDR2 YFSETQ. The CDR3 loop spans 16 amino acids. CDR3: CASSPGVAGRSYEQYF. CDR3 coding DNA: TGCGCCAGCAGCCCCGGGGTAGCGGGACGGTCCTACGAGCAGTACTTC.

In its sample, this clonotype was seen many times. The chain employs TRBV18 and TRBJ1-1; D is uncertain. The CDR3 totals 13 residues. CDR1 is KGHSH and CDR2 is LQKENI in the germline V gene. Trimming stripped 6 bases from V and 3 bases from J, with 11 bases between. CDR3 nucleotides: TGTGCCAGCTCCCCGGAAGTGGACACTGAAGCTTTCTTT. This sequence encodes CASSPEVDTEAFF. The whole variable domain, remainder taken from reference TRBV18 and TRBJ1-1, is NAGVMQNPRHLVRRRGQEARLRCSPMKGHSHVYWYRQLPEEGLKFMVYLQKENIIDESGMPKERFSAEFPKEGPSILRIQQVVRGDSAAYFCASSPEVDTEAFFGQGTRLTVV.

This clonotype was picked up many times. The chain joins TRBV20-1 to TRBJ2-7, with a weak D call TRBD1 (5 bases). The CDR3 consists of 11 residues. Trimming left V 1 base short and J 4 bases short, with 5 bases between. From germline, CDR1 is DFQATT and CDR2 SNEGSKA (reference sequence). As DNA, the CDR3 is TGCAGTGCTAGAGGACAGTACGAGCAGTACTTC. Its translation is CSARGQYEQYF.

Ten or more counts support this clonotype. The rearrangement joins TRBV12-3 or TRBV12-4 to TRBJ2-6; weak D call: TRBD2 (7 bases). The CDR3 has 17 amino acids. V was pared by 6 bases and J by 2 bases, with 17 bases between. In DNA, the CDR3 is TGTGCCAGCAGCCTTACGGGGGGCCCACCTGGGGCCAACGTCCTGACTTTC. It yields the protein CASSLTGGPPGANVLTF.

There are many counts of this clonotype. For the CDR3, the DNA is TGCGCCAGCAGCTTGGCCGGACTAGCTTTCGTCGAGACCCAGTACTTC. Its translation: CASSLAGLAFVETQYF. The chain carries TRBV5-1 and TRBJ2-5; 8 nucleotides align to TRBD2. This CDR3 is 16 amino acids long. From germline, CDR1 is SGHRS and CDR2 YFSETQ. Trimming took 0 bases from V and 5 from J; bases not matched to a gene: 9.

This clonotype has at least ten counts. The CDR3: CASSLGTGGLWTEAFF. The CDR3 DNA reads as TGCGCCAGCAGCTTGGGGACAGGGGGCTTGTGGACTGAAGCTTTCTTT. The gene calls are TRBV5-1 and TRBJ1-1, with 11 bases lining up with TRBD1. Germline CDR1 SGHRS, CDR2 YFSETQ. The J segment lost 5 bases and the V segment lost 0 bases, leaving 6 bases of the junction unmatched. CDR3 length: 16 amino acids. The full variable domain, with the rest looked up from reference TRBV5-1 and TRBJ1-1, is KAGVTQTPRYLIKTRGQQVTLSCSPISGHRSVSWYQQTPGQGLQFLFEYFSETQRNKGNFPGRFSGRQFSNSRSEMNVSTLELGDSALYLCASSLGTGGLWTEAFFGQGTRLTVV.

This clonotype has a count of ten or more. This chain connects TRBV6-1 to TRBJ1-1; D is undetermined. The CDR3 sequence is 14 residues long. Per germline, CDR1 MNHNS and CDR2 SASEGT. V lost 5 bases and J 1 base, leaving 11 bases between the germline ends. The CDR3 DNA sequence: TGTGCCAGCAGTCCAAGGGAAAGGAACACTGAAGCTTTCTTT. Amino acid sequence: CASSPRERNTEAFF.

For the CDR3, the DNA is TGCGCCAGCAGCTTGAGGGGGCTCGACCATGGCTACACCTTC. Its translation is CASSLRGLDHGYTF. This sequence joins TRBV5-1 and TRBJ1-2; 7 bases line up with TRBD1. CDR1 is SGHRS and CDR2 is YFSETQ in the germline V gene. The CDR3 sequence is 14 residues long. V was pared by 1 base and J by 6 bases, with 6 bases of the junction left unmatched.

Ten or more counts support this clonotype. The chain has TRBV29-1 and TRBJ1-2; D is undetermined. The CDR3 is 13 residues long. Germline loops: CDR1 SQVTM, CDR2 ANQGSEA. V dropped 3 bases and J dropped 6 bases, with 14 bases sitting between them. This CDR3 reads CSVDFGESHGYTF. The DNA for the CDR3 is TGCAGCGTTGATTTCGGAGAGTCGCATGGCTACACCTTC.